The sequence of this T cell receptor beta chain was determined in a study of blood T cell repertoires in COVID-19. TCRdb's table, derived via immunoSEQ multiplex PCR, lists solely in-frame clones and lacks some. The sample has roughly 220,000 clones, around 86% seen once. V lost 5 bases and J lost 5, with 17 bases in between. This CDR3 has 15 residues. Germline CDR1 is SNHLY and CDR2 is FYNNEI. This chain links TRBV2 with TRBJ2-3, with D perhaps TRBD1 (5 bases). Input material: PBMCs or T cells enriched from blood (not recorded which). The receptor's source is a woman in her 40s with acute COVID-19. The CDR3: CASSTQVVGEDTQYF. The CDR3 coding sequence is TGTGCCAGCAGTACACAGGTAGTTGGTGAAGATACGCAGTATTTT.